The clone carrying this T cell receptor (beta chain) was observed a few times. Its antigen remains unidentified. The data were taken from a study of breast tumors, draining lymph nodes, adjacent tissues. Findings of the study overall: Tumors had less TCR diversity than lymph nodes, more than nontumor tissue.

Breast cancer patients provided tissue from their axillary draining lymph nodes. The CDR3 length is 15 residues. The V gene's germline CDR1 is MNHNS and CDR2 SASEGT. With 6 bases removed from V and 8 bases from J, the gap between germline ends came to 21 bases. TCRdb reanalysed the multiplex PCR reads using MiXCR and keeps one entry per CDR3 protein. Altogether about 230,000 distinct CDR3 sequences are present, about 30% being singletons, with the ten largest covering more than 1.3%. This sequence originates from a female donor with breast cancer. Some clones in this sample may be carry-over from other donors' samples. The chain links TRBV6-1 to TRBJ2-3; TRBD2 is a possible D gene (5 bases). Sequencing used axillary lymph node tissue. CDR3 nucleotide sequence: TGTGCCAGCAGACCTGGACTGGGGAGTGGGCGTACGCAGTATTTT. Translation: CASRPGLGSGRTQYF.